The source of this TCR beta chain is a study of cytomegalovirus exposure and HLA in healthy donors (dated by TCRdb to about 2017). Study-level background: An earlier analysis of 587 of the donors reported about 280 Gb of sequence data and some 110 million unique TCR beta sequences obtained from about 179 million T cells. Typing coverage differed by locus: A, B, C, DRB1 and DQB1 were typed in roughly 620-630 donors, DQA1 in 522, DPA1 in 600 to 610, and DPB1 in about 450. A later analysis re-analyzed previously published TCR beta repertoires from 600 to 850 donors and added high-resolution HLA genotyping to study TCR occurrence patterns. In a later genetic analysis, genome-wide SNP genotypes for 398 of the 666 donors were used, and that subset was treated as a discovery cohort. The study profiled the T cell repertoires of hundreds of subjects by immunosequencing and related them to cytomegalovirus serostatus. The study combined high-throughput TCR immunosequencing, statistical association of individual TCRs with disease status, and machine learning to predict cytomegalovirus infection status. Several DR-DQ haplotypes were treated as single units for association and clustering because of strong linkage in the cohort. The genetic ancestry cluster associated with self-reported Caucasian donors included about 84% of the 300 to 450 genotyped donors. Donor age, sex, ethnicity and CMV serostatus were compiled alongside the repertoire data. All discovery cohort repertoires had been generated using a single sequencing platform. HLA typing covered class I and class II loci at four-digit resolution. Rather than drawing on any new phenotypic data, the later analysis identified candidate immune exposures from TCR beta sequences and the way those sequences occurred across donors. A separate validation cohort of roughly 120 different subjects was used in addition to the 666-subject first cohort. In an earlier analysis of roughly 580 of the donors, high-throughput TCR beta sequencing was used to judge whether each TCR beta V gene segment behaved as functional or pseudogenic. The study aimed to test whether cataloging public T cell receptors could reveal signatures of past pathogen exposure. Roughly 300 gigabases of sequencing data and roughly 80 million unique TCR sequences made up an early release that covered approximately 700 HLA-typed donors. Among around 400 genotyped donors of the cohort, an average of approximately 220,000 unique TCR beta nucleotide sequences was sequenced per donor, of which roughly 18% were non-productive. The study at large found these results: A further reported finding was that TCR beta sequences accurately predicted the HLA-A and HLA-B alleles for most subjects in the first cohort. Strong co-occurrence of HLA alleles, especially DR and DQ, made assigning TCR associations to individual alleles difficult. HLA typing was unavailable for some donors at each locus, so association tests used only the typed subset. In a later analysis, most CMV-associated TCR beta chains were found to appear HLA-restricted, with HLA associations seemingly driven largely by CMV exposure. Immune exposure information for the cohort was limited to CMV serostatus. In an earlier analysis of more than 500 of the donors, most TCR beta V segments appeared in productive rearrangements about 87% or about 30% of the time, broadly matching IMGT annotations. The authors suggested that the approach could potentially be generalized to other disease states and immunological phenotypes. An association between a missense DCLRE1C variant and V-gene and J-gene trimming of TCR beta chains was found in a later genetic analysis and replicated in an independent cohort. Sequencing depth was assumed to be roughly uniform across donors in the presence/absence analyses, though that assumption may not hold. The 87-base-pair reads could not distinguish some IMGT-functional V segments, including TRBV6-2 and TRBV6-3, so those segments were excluded. In a later analysis, around 17,000 TCR beta sequences were associated with specific HLA alleles at a false discovery rate of 0.05. Only TCR beta chains were sequenced in this cohort, and the absence of alpha or paired-chain data limited detectable features. Three of the identified cytomegalovirus-associated TCR beta chains were confirmed in vitro to be specific for cytomegalovirus antigens. In both the original and validation cohorts, the classifier was reported to diagnose cytomegalovirus status with high specificity and sensitivity. A group of highly shared sequence variants was considered likely to be a technical artifact of the sequencing pipeline. A later analysis reported that several top co-occurrence clusters appeared linked to parvovirus B19, influenza, CMV and Epstein-Barr virus. In a later analysis, the rate of TCR association differed among HLA loci, with DRB1 alleles having the most associated TCRs and HLA-C alleles having the fewest. About 15 rarely observed V segments, including chromosome 9 orphons, were excluded from the earlier analysis of approximately 500 of the donors because counts were too low. The study gave a list of 150 to 200 TCR beta chains associated with cytomegalovirus. Compared with the approximately 700-donor mean, donors in an Asian-associated ancestry cluster had fewer N-insertions in productive TCRs, according to a later genetic analysis. Across donors, most TCR sequences were observed very rarely, whereas some public TCRs were present in many individuals. In a later analysis, HLA-associated TCR beta chains showed more clonal expansion and lower generation probabilities than non-associated chains that were equally common. Correlated functional status among segregating V segments might be attributable to linkage disequilibrium, but an unknown experimental factor could not be ruled out.

The library was prepared using the immunoSEQ multiplex PCR assay. A mixture of 60 forward primers for TCR Vbeta segments and 13 reverse primers for TCR Jbeta segments was used in the multiplex PCR. The CDR3 region of rearranged TCR beta genes was amplified from genomic DNA by a multiplex PCR assay. The Illumina HiSeq System was used to sequence the amplified TCR beta libraries as 87-base-pair reads. The published analysis was carried out like this. In a later analysis, tens of millions of unique TCR beta chains were counted across the approximately 640 repertoires, and roughly 10 million of these chains were shared by at least two donors. To remove PCR and sequencing errors, raw reads were error-corrected and collapsed into unique sequences using a nearest-neighbor algorithm that merged closely related sequences. V, D and J gene segments were assigned by aligning CDR3 sequences to IMGT reference sequences. For a sequence to be retained, a match of at least six nucleotides to both a V gene segment and a J gene segment was required. Rearrangements were called productive when the CDR3 lacked stop codons and stayed in frame with V and J; all others were non-productive. CDR3 was defined according to IMGT convention as the region running from the second conserved V-encoded cysteine to the conserved J-encoded phenylalanine. The earlier analysis of some 580 of the donors excluded any sequence lacking an unambiguous match to a single V gene segment. In an earlier analysis of a few hundred of the donors, V segments were called functional above 56.7% productive rearrangements and were called segregating when the between-donor standard deviation exceeded 5%. A statistical classification framework was built for diagnosing cytomegalovirus status from the catalog of TCR beta chain sequences. In a later analysis, TCR nucleotide sequences were compared against IMGT/GENE-DB human TR gene sequences so that V and J genes could be assigned. The TCRdist pipeline was used in a later analysis to assign CDR3 sequences and most-parsimonious VDJ recombination scenarios. A later analysis defined each TCR beta chain by its CDR3 amino acid sequence plus V-gene family, and excluded reads lacking a unique V-gene family. As a way to deal with suspected cross-contamination and a sequencing artifact, a later analysis dropped 450 to 700 nucleotide sequences that were highly shared and had low generation probability. In a later analysis, a clonal expansion index for each public chain was calculated from normalized within-repertoire ranks of inferred template counts. In a later analysis, generation probabilities were computed using a VDJ recombination model fitted to out-of-frame rearrangements, and the results were checked against IGoR. In a later analysis, hypergeometric tests were used to score TCR-TCR, TCR-HLA and TCR-CMV co-occurrence, with a repertoire-size bias correction applied to TCR pairs. A later analysis estimated false discovery rates by permuting HLA or CMV assignments 20 times. A later analysis grouped co-occurring TCRs with DBSCAN, adding TCRdist sequence similarity when clustering within HLA-allele-positive subsets. For co-occurrence clustering, repertoires with fewer than 30,000 or more than 120,000 public chains were excluded, along with four or five repertoires with anomalous nucleotide sharing. This is the immuneACCESS table as TCRdb keeps it, with only in-frame sequences that have V and J called. A part of the clones is gone; compared with another copy, unresolved V genes explain less than half, and the rest is unexplained. V, J and clone size were drawn from that table, and D and trimming were deduced from the DNA. The sample table shows some 95,000 clones, and 60% to 80% are seen once. The leading ten clones occupy roughly 7.3% of the sample.

The cohort was made up of around 720 healthy bone marrow donors. All cohort members were sampled while nominally healthy, although unrecorded immune exposures were likely present. The donor tested CMV seropositive, placing the donor among the 250 to 300 seropositive members of the cohort. A peripheral blood sample was provided by each donor, and peripheral blood mononuclear cells were used for TCR beta sequencing. The Qiagen DNeasy Blood Extraction Kit was used to extract genomic DNA from the blood cell samples. Counted from cysteine to phenylalanine, this CDR3 has 13 amino acids. The only DNA kept is the CDR3, 39 bases in frame from the first base. CDR1 and CDR2 (MNHEY, SMNVEV) derive from the germline V gene (reference sequence). About this clone itself: Its antigen specificity is not known. Base qualities are not at hand, and no much larger clone is one base apart.

The origin of this receptor is a man aged 45-60 years in good health and CMV-seropositive. The chain joins TRBV27 to TRBJ2-5, with no confidently assigned D gene. The tail of the sequence fits TRBJ2-7 better, so the J call may be wrong. Sequencing used PBMCs. The encoded CDR3 is CASSSSYPYEQYF. The DNA reads as follows: TGTGCCAGCAGTTCCTCGTACCCCTACGAGCAGTACTTC.